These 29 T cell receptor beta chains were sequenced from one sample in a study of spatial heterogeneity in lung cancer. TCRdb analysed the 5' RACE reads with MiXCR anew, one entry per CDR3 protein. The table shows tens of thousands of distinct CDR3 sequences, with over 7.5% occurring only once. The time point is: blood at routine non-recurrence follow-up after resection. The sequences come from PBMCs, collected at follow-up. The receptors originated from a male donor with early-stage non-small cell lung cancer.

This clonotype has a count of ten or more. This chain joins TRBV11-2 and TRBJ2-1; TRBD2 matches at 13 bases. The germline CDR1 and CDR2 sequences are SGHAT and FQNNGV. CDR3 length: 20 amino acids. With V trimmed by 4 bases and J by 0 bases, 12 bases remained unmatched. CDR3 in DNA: TGTGCCAGCAGCTCCGGTCGACTAGCGGGGGGCCGGAGCTCCTACAATGAGCAGTTCTTC. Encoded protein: CASSSGRLAGGRSSYNEQFF.

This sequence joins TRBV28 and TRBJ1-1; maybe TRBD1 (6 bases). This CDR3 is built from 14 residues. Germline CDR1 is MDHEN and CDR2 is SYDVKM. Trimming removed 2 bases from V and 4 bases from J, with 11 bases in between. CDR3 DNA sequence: TGTGCCAGCAGTTTACCGGGAGGGGGCACTGAAGCTTTCTTT. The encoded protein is CASSLPGGGTEAFF.

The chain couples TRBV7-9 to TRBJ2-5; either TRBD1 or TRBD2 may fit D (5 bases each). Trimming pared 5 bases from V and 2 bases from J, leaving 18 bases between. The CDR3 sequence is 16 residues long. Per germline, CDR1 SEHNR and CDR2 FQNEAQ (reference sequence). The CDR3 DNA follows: TGTGCCAGCAGCCAGGTTATGGGGACCCAACAAGAGACCCAGTACTTC. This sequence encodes CASSQVMGTQQETQYF.

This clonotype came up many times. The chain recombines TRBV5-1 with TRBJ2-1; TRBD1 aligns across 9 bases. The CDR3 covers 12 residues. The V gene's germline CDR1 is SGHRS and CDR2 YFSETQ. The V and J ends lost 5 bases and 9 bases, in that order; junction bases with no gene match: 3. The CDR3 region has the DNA TGCGCCAGCAGGGGGGACAGGGCTGAGCAGTTCTTC. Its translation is CASRGDRAEQFF.

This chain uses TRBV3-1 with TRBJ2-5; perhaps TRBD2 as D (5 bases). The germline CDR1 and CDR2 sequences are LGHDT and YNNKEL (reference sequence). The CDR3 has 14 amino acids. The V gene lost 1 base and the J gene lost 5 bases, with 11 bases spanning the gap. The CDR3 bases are TGTGCCAGCAGCCAAGTAGCCAGAGGGGAGACCCAGTACTTC. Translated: CASSQVARGETQYF.

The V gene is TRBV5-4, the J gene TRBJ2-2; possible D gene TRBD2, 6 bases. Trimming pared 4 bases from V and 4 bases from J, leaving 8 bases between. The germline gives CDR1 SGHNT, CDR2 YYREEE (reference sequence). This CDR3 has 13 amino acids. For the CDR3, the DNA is TGTGCCAGCAGCGGGACTTTCACCGGGGAGCTGTTTTTT. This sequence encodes CASSGTFTGELFF.

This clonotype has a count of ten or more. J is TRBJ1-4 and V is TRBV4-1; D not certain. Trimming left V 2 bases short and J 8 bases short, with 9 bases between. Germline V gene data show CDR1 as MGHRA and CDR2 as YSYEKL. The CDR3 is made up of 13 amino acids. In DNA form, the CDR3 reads TGCGCCAGCAGCCAAACTCTGGGCGAAAAACTGTTTTTT. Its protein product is CASSQTLGEKLFF.

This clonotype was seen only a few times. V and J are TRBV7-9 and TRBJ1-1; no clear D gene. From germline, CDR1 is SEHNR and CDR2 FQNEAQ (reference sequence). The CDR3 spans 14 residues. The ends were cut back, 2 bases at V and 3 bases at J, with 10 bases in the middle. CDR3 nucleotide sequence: TGTGCCAGCAGCTTATCCCAGGTTTACACTGAAGCTTTCTTT. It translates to CASSLSQVYTEAFF. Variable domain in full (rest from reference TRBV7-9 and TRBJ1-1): DTGVSQNPRHKITKRGQNVTFRCDPISEHNRLYWYRQTLGQGPEFLTYFQNEAQLEKSRLLSDRFSAERPKGSFSTLEIQRTEQGDSAMYLCASSLSQVYTEAFFGQGTRLTVV.

The CDR3 DNA is TGCGCCAGCAGCTTTCAGGGAGCGGAGACCCAGTACTTC. It encodes CASSFQGAETQYF. The chain has TRBV5-1 and TRBJ2-5; D possibly matches TRBD1 or TRBD2 (5 bases each). Trimming stripped 2 bases from V and 5 bases from J, with 10 bases between. CDR1 is SGHRS and CDR2 is YFSETQ in the germline V gene. This CDR3 has 13 residues.

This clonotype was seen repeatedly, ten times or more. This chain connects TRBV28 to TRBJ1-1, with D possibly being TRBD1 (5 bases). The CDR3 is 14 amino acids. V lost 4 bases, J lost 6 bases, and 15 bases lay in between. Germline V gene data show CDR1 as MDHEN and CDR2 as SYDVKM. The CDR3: CASSSLGGSAEAFF. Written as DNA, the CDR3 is TGTGCCAGCAGTTCCCTTGGGGGTAGTGCTGAAGCTTTCTTT.

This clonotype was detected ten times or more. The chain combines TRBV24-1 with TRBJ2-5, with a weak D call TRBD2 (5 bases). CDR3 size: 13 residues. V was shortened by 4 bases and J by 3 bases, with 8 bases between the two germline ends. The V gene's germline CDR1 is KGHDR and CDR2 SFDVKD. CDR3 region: CATSDGDEETQYF. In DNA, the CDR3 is TGTGCCACCAGTGACGGGGATGAAGAGACCCAGTACTTC.

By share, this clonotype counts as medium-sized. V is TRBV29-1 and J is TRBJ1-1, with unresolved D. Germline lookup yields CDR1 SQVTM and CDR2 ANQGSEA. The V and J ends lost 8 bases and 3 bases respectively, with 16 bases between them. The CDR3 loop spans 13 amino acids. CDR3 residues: CSTLRGPDTEAFF. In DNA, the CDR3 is TGCAGCACTCTGCGCGGGCCGGACACTGAAGCTTTCTTT.

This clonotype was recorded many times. CDR3: CASSPDRENSGELFF. In DNA, the CDR3 is TGTGCCAGCTCACCGGACAGGGAGAATAGCGGGGAGCTGTTTTTT. V is TRBV18 and J is TRBJ2-2; 8 bases align to TRBD1. The J segment lost 7 bases and the V segment lost 3 bases, leaving 7 bases of the junction unmatched. This CDR3 is built from 15 residues. Germline V gene sequence: CDR1 KGHSH, CDR2 LQKENI. Full variable domain (missing parts from reference TRBV18 and TRBJ2-2): NAGVMQNPRHLVRRRGQEARLRCSPMKGHSHVYWYRQLPEEGLKFMVYLQKENIIDESGMPKERFSAEFPKEGPSILRIQQVVRGDSAAYFCASSPDRENSGELFFGEGSRLTVL.

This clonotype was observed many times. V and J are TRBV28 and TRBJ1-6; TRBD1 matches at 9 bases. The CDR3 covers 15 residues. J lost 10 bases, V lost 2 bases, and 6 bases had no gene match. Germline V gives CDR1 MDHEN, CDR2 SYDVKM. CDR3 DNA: TGTGCCAGCAGTTTAACGGACAGGGGTTACTCACCCCTCCACTTT. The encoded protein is CASSLTDRGYSPLHF.

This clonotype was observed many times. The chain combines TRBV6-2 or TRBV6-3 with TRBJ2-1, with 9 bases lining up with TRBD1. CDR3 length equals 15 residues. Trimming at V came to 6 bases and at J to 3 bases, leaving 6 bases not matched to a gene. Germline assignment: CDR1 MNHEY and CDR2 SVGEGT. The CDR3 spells CASSSGQGHYNEQFF. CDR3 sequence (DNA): TGTGCCAGCAGCTCCGGACAGGGGCACTACAATGAGCAGTTCTTC.

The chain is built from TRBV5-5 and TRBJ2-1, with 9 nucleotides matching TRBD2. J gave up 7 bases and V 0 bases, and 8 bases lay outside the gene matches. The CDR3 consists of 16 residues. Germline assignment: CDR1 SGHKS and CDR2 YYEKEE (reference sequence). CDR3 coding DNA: TGTGCCAGCAGCTTGGTCGCGGGGGGGCCCCTAAATGAGCAGTTCTTC. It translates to CASSLVAGGPLNEQFF.

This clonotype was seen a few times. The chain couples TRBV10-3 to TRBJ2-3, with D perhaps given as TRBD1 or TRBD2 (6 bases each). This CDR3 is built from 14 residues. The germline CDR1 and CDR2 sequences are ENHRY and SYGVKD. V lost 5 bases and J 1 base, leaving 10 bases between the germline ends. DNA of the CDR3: TGTGCCATCAGTCCGGGGGCCCGCACAGATACGCAGTATTTT. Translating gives CAISPGARTDTQYF.

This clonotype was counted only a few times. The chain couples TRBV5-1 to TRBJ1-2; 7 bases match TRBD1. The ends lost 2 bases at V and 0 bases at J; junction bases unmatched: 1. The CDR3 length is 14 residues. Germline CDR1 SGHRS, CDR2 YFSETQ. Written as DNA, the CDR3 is TGCGCCAGCAGCTTAGGACAGGCTAACTATGGCTACACCTTC. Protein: CASSLGQANYGYTF. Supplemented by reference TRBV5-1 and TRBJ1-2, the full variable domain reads KAGVTQTPRYLIKTRGQQVTLSCSPISGHRSVSWYQQTPGQGLQFLFEYFSETQRNKGNFPGRFSGRQFSNSRSEMNVSTLELGDSALYLCASSLGQANYGYTFGSGTRLTVV.

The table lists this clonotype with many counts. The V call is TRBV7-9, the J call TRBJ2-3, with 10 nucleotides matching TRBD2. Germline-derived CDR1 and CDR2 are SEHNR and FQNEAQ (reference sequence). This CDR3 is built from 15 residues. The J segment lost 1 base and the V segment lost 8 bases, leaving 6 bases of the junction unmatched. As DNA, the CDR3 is TGTGCCAGCTGTGCAAGCGGGGGGGGCACAGATACGCAGTATTTT. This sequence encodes CASCASGGGTDTQYF.

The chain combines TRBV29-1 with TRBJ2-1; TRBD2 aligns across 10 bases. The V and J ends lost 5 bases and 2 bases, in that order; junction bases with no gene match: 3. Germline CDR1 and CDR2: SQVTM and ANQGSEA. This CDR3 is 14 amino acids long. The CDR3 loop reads CSVRAGGPYNEQFF. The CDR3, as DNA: TGCAGCGTTAGAGCGGGGGGGCCCTACAATGAGCAGTTCTTC.

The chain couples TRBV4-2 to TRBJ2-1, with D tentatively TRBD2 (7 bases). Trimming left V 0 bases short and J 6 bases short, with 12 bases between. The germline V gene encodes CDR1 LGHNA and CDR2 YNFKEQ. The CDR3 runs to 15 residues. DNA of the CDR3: TGTGCCAGCAGCCAAGAGGGGGGGGCCGGCAATGAGCAGTTCTTC. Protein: CASSQEGGAGNEQFF.

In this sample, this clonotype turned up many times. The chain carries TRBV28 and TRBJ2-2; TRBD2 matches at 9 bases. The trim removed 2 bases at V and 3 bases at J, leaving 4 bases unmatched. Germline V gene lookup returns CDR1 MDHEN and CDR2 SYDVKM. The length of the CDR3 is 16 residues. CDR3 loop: CASSLIAGEDTGELFF. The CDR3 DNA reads TGTGCCAGCAGTTTAATAGCGGGGGAGGACACCGGGGAGCTGTTTTTT.

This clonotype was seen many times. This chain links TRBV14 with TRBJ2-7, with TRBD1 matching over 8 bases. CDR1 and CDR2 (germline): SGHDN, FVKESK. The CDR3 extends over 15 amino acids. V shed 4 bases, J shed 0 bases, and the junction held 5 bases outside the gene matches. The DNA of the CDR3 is TGTGCCAGCAGCCGACAGGGGAAGAGCTCCTACGAGCAGTACTTC. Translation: CASSRQGKSSYEQYF.

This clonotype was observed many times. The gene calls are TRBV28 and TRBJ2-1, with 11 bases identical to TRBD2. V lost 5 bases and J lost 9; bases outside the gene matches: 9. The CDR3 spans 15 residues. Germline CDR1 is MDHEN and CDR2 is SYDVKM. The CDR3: CASSPMTSGVPEQFF. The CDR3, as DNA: TGTGCCAGCAGTCCTATGACTAGCGGGGTTCCTGAGCAGTTCTTC.

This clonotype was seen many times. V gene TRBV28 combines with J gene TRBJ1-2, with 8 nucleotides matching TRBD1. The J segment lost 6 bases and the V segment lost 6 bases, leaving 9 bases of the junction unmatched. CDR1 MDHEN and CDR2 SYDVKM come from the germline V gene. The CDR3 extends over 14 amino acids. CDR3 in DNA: TGTGCCAGCAGAGGACAGGGCGAGGGGGATGGCTACACCTTC. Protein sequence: CASRGQGEGDGYTF.

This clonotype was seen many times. The CDR3 loop reads CASTKDREEGYQETQYF. The CDR3 region has the DNA TGTGCCAGCACCAAAGATAGAGAGGAAGGTTACCAAGAGACCCAGTACTTC. The chain couples TRBV9 to TRBJ2-5; D ambiguous. The germline V gene has CDR1 SGDLS and CDR2 YYNGEE. The CDR3 has 17 amino acids. V gave up 6 bases and J gave up 0 bases, with 21 bases separating them.

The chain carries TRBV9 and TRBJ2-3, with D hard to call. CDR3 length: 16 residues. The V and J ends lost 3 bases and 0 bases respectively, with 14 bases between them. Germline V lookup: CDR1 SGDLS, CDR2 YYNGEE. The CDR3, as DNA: TGTGCCAGCAGCGCCGGATTCCCCGCTAGCACAGATACGCAGTATTTT. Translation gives CASSAGFPASTDTQYF.

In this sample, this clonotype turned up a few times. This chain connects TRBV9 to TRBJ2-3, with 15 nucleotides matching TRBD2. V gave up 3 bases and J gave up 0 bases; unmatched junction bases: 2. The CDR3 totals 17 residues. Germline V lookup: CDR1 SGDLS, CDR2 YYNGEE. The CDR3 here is CASSAGLAGGSTDTQYF. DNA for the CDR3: TGTGCCAGCAGCGCGGGACTAGCGGGGGGTAGCACAGATACGCAGTATTTT.

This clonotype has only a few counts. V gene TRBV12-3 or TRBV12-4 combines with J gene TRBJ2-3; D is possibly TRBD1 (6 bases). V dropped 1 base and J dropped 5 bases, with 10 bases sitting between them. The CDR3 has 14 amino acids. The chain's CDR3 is CASSLEGVVDTQYF. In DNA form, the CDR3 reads TGTGCCAGCAGTTTAGAGGGGGTCGTAGATACGCAGTATTTT.